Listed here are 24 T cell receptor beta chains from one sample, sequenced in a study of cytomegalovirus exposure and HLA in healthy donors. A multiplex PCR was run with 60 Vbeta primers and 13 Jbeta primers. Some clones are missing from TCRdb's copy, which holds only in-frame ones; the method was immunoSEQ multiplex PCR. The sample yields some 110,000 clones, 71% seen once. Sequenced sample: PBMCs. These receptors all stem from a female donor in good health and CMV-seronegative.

The CDR3 bases are TGTGCCAGCAGCCCAGGAGGGAATGTCCACAATGAGCAGTTCTTC. It codes for CASSPGGNVHNEQFF. V and J are TRBV9 and TRBJ2-1; TRBD2 is a possible D gene (6 bases). Germline-derived CDR1 and CDR2 are SGDLS and YYNGEE. The V end was cut by 4 bases, the J end by 5 bases, with 16 bases between. CDR3 length: 15 residues.

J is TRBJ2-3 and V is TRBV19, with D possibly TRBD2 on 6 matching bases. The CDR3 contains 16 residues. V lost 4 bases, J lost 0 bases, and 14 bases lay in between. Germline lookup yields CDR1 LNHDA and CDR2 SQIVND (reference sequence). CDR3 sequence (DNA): TGTGCCAGTAGTAAAACCCAGGGACTTAGCACAGATACGCAGTATTTT. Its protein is CASSKTQGLSTDTQYF.

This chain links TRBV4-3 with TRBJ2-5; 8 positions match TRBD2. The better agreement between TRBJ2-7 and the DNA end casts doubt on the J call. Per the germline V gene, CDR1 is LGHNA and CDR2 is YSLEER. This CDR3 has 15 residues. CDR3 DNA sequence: TGCGCCAGCAGCCAAGGACGAGCGGGAGTCTACGAGCAGTACTTC. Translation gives CASSQGRAGVYEQYF.

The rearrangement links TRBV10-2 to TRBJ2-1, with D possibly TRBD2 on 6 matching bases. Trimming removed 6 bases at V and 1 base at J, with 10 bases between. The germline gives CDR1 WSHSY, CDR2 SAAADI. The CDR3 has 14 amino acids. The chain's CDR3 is CASSLTRSYNEQFF. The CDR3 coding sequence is TGCGCCAGCAGCCTGACTAGGTCCTACAATGAGCAGTTCTTC.

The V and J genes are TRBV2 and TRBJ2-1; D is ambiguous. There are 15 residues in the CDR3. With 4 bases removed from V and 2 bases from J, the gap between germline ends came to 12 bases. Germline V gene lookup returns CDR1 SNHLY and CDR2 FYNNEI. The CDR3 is CASSVQAIAYNEQFF. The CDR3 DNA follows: TGTGCCAGCAGTGTTCAAGCTATCGCCTACAATGAGCAGTTCTTC.

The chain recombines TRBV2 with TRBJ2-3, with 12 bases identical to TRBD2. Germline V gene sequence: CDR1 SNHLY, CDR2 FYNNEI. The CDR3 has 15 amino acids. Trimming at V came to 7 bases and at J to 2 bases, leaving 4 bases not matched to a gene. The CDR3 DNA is TGTGCCAGCACCCGGACTAGCGGGAACACAGATACGCAGTATTTT. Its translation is CASTRTSGNTDTQYF.

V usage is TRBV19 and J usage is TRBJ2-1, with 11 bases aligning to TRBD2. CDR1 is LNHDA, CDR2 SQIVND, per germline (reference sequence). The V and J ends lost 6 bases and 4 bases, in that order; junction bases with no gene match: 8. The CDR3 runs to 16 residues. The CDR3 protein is CASSPTTSGMYNEQFF. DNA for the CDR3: TGTGCCAGTAGCCCAACGACTAGCGGGATGTACAATGAGCAGTTCTTC.

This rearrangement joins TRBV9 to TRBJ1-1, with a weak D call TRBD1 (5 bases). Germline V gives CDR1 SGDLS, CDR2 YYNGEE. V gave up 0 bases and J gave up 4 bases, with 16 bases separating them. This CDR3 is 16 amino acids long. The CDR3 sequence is CASSVVSELGGTEAFF. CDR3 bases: TGTGCCAGCAGCGTAGTCAGTGAATTGGGGGGCACTGAAGCTTTCTTT.

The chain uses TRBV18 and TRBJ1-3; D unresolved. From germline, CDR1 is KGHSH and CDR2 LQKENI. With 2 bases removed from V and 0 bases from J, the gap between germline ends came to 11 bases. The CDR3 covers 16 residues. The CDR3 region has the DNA TGTGCCAGCTCACCAAGGAGTTCCTTCTCTGGAAACACCATATATTTT. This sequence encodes CASSPRSSFSGNTIYF.

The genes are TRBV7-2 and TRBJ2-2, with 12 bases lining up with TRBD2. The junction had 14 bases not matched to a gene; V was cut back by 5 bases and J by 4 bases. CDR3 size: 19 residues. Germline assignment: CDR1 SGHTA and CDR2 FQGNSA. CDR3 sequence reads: CASSNTGWLAGGFTGELFF. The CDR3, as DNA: TGTGCCAGCAGCAACACCGGGTGGCTAGCGGGAGGGTTCACCGGGGAGCTGTTTTTT.

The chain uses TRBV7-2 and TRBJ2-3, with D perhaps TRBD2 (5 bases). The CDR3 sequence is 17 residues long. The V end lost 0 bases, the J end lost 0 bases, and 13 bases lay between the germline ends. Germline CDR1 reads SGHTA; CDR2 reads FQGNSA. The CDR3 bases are TGTGCCAGCAGCTTAGCAGGAGGCAGTCTGAGCACAGATACGCAGTATTTT. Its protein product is CASSLAGGSLSTDTQYF.

The CDR3 is CASSPRPAGETQYF. As DNA, the CDR3 is TGTGCCAGCAGTCCAAGGCCGGCCGGGGAGACCCAGTACTTC. J is TRBJ2-5 and V is TRBV6-6, with D unresolved. CDR1 and CDR2 (germline): MNHNY, SVGAGI (reference sequence). The CDR3 length is 14 residues. V was trimmed by 5 bases and J by 5 bases, leaving 15 bases between them.

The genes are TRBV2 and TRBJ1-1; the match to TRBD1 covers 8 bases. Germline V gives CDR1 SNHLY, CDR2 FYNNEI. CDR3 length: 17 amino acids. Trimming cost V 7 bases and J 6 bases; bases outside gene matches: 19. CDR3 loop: CASTTIGPGTGSAEAFF. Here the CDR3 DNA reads TGTGCCAGCACCACCATAGGCCCCGGGACAGGCTCTGCTGAAGCTTTCTTT.

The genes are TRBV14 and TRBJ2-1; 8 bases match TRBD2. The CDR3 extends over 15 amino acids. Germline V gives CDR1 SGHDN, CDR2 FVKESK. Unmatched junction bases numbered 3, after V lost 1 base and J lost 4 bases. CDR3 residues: CASSQGLARYNEQFF. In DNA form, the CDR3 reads TGTGCCAGCAGCCAAGGACTAGCGAGATACAATGAGCAGTTCTTC.

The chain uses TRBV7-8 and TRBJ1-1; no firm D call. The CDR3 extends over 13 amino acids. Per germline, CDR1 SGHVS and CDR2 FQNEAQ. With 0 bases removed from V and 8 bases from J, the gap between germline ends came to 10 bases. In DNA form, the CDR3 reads TGTGCCAGCAGCTTAGCGCGGGTAACCGAAGCTTTCTTT. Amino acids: CASSLARVTEAFF.

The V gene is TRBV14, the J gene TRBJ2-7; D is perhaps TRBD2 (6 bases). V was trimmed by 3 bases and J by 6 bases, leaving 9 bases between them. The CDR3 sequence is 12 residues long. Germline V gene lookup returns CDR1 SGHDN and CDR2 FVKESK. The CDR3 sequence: CASSHMEGEQYF. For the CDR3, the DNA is TGTGCCAGCAGCCACATGGAGGGCGAGCAGTACTTC.

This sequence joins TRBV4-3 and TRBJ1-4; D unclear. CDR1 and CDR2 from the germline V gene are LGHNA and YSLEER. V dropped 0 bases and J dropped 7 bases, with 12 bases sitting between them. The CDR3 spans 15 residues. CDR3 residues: CASSQDRGRGEKLFF. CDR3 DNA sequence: TGCGCCAGCAGCCAAGATCGGGGTCGGGGTGAAAAACTGTTTTTT.

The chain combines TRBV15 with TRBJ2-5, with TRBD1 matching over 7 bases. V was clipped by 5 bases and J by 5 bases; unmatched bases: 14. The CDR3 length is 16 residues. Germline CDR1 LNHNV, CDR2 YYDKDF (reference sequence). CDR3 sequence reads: CATSAQDRMKWETQYF. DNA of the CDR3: TGTGCCACCAGCGCTCAGGACAGGATGAAGTGGGAGACCCAGTACTTC.

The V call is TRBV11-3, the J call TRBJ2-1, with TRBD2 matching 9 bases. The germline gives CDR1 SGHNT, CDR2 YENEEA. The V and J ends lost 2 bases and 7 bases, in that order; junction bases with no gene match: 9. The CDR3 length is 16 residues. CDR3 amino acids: CASSLSAAGGGNEQFF. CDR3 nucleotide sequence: TGTGCCAGCAGCTTATCGGCGGCGGGAGGGGGAAATGAGCAGTTCTTC.

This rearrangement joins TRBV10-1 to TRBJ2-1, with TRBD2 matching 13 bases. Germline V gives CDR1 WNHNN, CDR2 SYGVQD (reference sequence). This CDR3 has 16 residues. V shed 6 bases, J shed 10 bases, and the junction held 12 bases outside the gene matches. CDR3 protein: CASSPPGTSGNVEQFF. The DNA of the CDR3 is TGCGCCAGCAGCCCGCCCGGGACTAGCGGGAATGTAGAGCAGTTCTTC.

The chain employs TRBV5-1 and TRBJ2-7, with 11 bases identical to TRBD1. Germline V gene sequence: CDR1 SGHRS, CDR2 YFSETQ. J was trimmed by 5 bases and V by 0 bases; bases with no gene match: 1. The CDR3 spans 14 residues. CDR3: CASSLGTGGDEQYF. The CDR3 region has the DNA TGCGCCAGCAGCTTGGGGACAGGGGGCGACGAGCAGTACTTC.

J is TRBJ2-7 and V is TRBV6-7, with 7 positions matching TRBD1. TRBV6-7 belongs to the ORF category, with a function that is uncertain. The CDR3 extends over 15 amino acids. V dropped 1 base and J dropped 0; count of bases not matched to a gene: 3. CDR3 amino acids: CASSYCRDSSYEQYF. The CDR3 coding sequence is TGTGCCAGCAGTTACTGCCGGGACAGCTCCTACGAGCAGTACTTC.

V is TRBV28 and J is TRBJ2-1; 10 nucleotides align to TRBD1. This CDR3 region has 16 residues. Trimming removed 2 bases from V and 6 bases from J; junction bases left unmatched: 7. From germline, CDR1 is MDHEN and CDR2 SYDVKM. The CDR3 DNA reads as TGTGCCAGCAGTTTAACCCCGGGACAGGGGTTCAATGAGCAGTTCTTC. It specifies CASSLTPGQGFNEQFF.

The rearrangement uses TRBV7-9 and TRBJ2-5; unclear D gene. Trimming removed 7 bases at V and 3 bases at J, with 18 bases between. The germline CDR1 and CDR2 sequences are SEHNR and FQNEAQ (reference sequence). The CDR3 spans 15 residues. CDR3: CASTLEEGLEETQYF. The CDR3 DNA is TGTGCCAGCACCCTAGAGGAAGGTTTGGAAGAGACCCAGTACTTC.